Listed here are 21 T cell receptor beta chains from one sample, sequenced in a study of metastatic and nonmetastatic thyroid tumors. TCRdb re-analyzed the PCR reads through MiXCR. The sample lists more than 25,000 clones, more than 20% occurring once. All patients were treatment-naive before thyroid surgery. The sequenced sample consisted of blood. Receptors originate from a male donor with papillary thyroid cancer or a benign thyroid nodule (not recorded which). Some clones in this sample may be carry-over from other donors' samples.

This clone was detected ten times or more. The chain links TRBV5-1 to TRBJ2-7; D unresolved. The CDR3 totals 14 residues. The germline V gene has CDR1 SGHRS and CDR2 YFSETQ. V was cut by 5 bases and J by 4 bases, with 16 bases left in between. CDR3 in amino acids: CASRPLPTRYEQYF. The CDR3, as DNA: TGCGCCAGCAGGCCATTACCGACCAGATACGAGCAGTACTTC.

This clone was found many times. The chain recombines TRBV30 with TRBJ1-6; D might be TRBD1 (6 bases). The CDR3 has 17 residues. Between the trimmed V and J ends, which lost 1 base and 0 bases, there was a span of 13 bases. Germline CDR1 GTSNPN, CDR2 SVGIG (reference sequence). In nucleotides, the CDR3 is TGTGCCTGGAGTGGAGGCAGGGGCCGCTCCTATAATTCACCCCTCCACTTT. Translating it yields CAWSGGRGRSYNSPLHF.

This clone came up many times. Germline is not matched at one junction end, which may reflect a read error. The chain links TRBV27 to TRBJ2-3; the D gene could be TRBD1 or TRBD2 (5 bases each). Germline values: CDR1 MNHEY, CDR2 SMNVEV (reference sequence). This CDR3 has 13 residues. The CDR3 protein is CARSLGGTDTQYF. CDR3 DNA sequence: TGTGCCCGCAGTTTGGGGGGCACAGATACGCAGTATTTT.

The table lists this clone with a few counts. The chain has TRBV6-1 and TRBJ1-2, with 11 bases that match TRBD1. The germline gives CDR1 MNHNS, CDR2 SASEGT. V trimming: 0 bases; J trimming: 7 bases; junction bases outside the gene matches: 1. The CDR3 contains 14 residues. CDR3: CASSEAGTGGGYTF. In DNA, the CDR3 is TGTGCCAGCAGTGAAGCCGGGACAGGGGGTGGCTACACCTTC.

Concerning this clone itself: One end of the junction is discordant with germline, which a read error may explain. Here the CDR3 reads CAIRMGILGSGTDAFF. Written as DNA, the CDR3 is TGTGCCATCAGAATGGGCATTCTGGGAAGTGGCACTGATGCTTTCTTT. V is TRBV10-3 and J is TRBJ1-1; D not certain. Germline CDR1 is ENHRY and CDR2 is SYGVKD. The CDR3 totals 16 residues.

This clone was recorded at least ten times. The chain is built from TRBV9 and TRBJ2-5, with 10 bases matching TRBD2. The CDR3 is made up of 16 amino acids. After removal of 0 bases from V and 5 bases from J, the junction contained 7 bases not matched to a gene. Germline V CDR1 and CDR2: SGDLS, YYNGEE. The CDR3 reads CASSVGGSGGVETQYF. CDR3 bases: TGTGCCAGCAGCGTAGGAGGGAGCGGGGGGGTCGAGACCCAGTACTTC.

Many counts were recorded for this clone. CDR3 nucleotide sequence: TGTGCCAGCAGCTCAACCGTAAGGACCTACGAGCAGTACTTC. It is translated as CASSSTVRTYEQYF. This sequence joins TRBV7-6 and TRBJ2-7, with D unclear. Trimming pared 4 bases from V and 2 bases from J, leaving 12 bases between. CDR1 and CDR2 from the germline V gene are SGHVS and FNYEAQ. This CDR3 is built from 14 residues.

About this clone: This is likely a read error, given that the CDR3 carries no conserved phenylalanine or tryptophan at its end. The chain recombines TRBV5-1 with TRBJ2-7, with 12 positions matching TRBD2. There are 13 residues in the CDR3. Germline V gene data show CDR1 as SGHRS and CDR2 as YFSETQ. DNA of the CDR3: TGCGCCAGCTCTAGCGGGAGGGACTACGCGCAGTACCTC. Amino acids: CASSSGRDYAQYL.

This clone has only a few counts. The CDR3 carries no conserved terminal phenylalanine or tryptophan, so it likely arises from a read error. The chain joins TRBV15 to TRBJ1-5; weak D call: TRBD1 (6 bases). This CDR3 has 14 residues. CDR1 LNHNV and CDR2 YYDKDF come from the germline V gene (reference sequence). The V gene lost 0 bases and the J gene lost 7 bases, with 10 bases spanning the gap. CDR3: CATSRDIQGQPQHL. The CDR3 DNA sequence: TGTGCCACCAGCAGAGATATACAGGGCCAGCCCCAGCATCTT.

The sample holds many counts of this clone. The chain carries TRBV6-2 or TRBV6-3 and TRBJ1-1; TRBD1 agrees at 11 bases. This CDR3 region has 15 residues. Trimming removed 5 bases from V and 4 bases from J; junction bases left unmatched: 6. From germline, CDR1 is MNHEY and CDR2 SVGEGT. The CDR3 loop reads CASSPGQGVPTEAFF. CDR3 nucleotide sequence: TGTGCCAGCAGTCCGGGACAGGGGGTTCCCACTGAAGCTTTCTTT.

Ten or more counts support this clone. The same CDR3 is also encoded by other DNA sequences in this sample. The chain carries TRBV11-2 and TRBJ1-1, with unresolved D. CDR1 is SGHAT, CDR2 FQNNGV, per germline. Trimming removed 4 bases at V and 0 bases at J, with 9 bases between. The CDR3 extends over 14 amino acids. CDR3 sequence (DNA): TGTGCCAGCAGCTGGACCCAGCTGAACACTGAAGCTTTCTTT. As protein: CASSWTQLNTEAFF. Combining the CDR3 with reference TRBV11-2 and TRBJ1-1 gives the whole variable domain EAGVAQSPRYKIIEKRQSVAFWCNPISGHATLYWYQQILGQGPKLLIQFQNNGVVDDSQLPKDRFSAERLKGVDSTLKIQPAKLEDSAVYLCASSWTQLNTEAFFGQGTRLTVV.

At least ten counts were recorded for this clone. V and J are TRBV5-5 and TRBJ1-4; tentatively, D is TRBD1 (5 bases). This CDR3 is built from 15 residues. V lost 3 bases and J lost 8, with 17 bases in between. Germline loops: CDR1 SGHKS, CDR2 YYEKEE (reference sequence). In DNA, the CDR3 is TGTGCCAGCAGCTGGACCCCGGGACGGCCGGAAAAACTGTTTTTT. It codes for CASSWTPGRPEKLFF.

This clone was seen at least ten times. The germline gene is not matched at one end of the junction; a read error may be the cause. The V and J genes are TRBV27 and TRBJ2-5, with D perhaps TRBD2 (6 bases). The CDR3 loop spans 17 amino acids. In germline, CDR1 is MNHEY, CDR2 SMNVEV (reference sequence). CDR3 protein: CASSFSGGLGAQGTQYF. In DNA, the CDR3 is TGTGCCAGCAGTTTTTCCGGGGGACTCGGAGCTCAAGGGACCCAGTACTTC.

This clone was recorded many times. The J gene is TRBJ2-7, the V gene TRBV3-1; D may be TRBD2 (5 bases). V lost 3 bases, J lost 4 bases, and 10 bases lay in between. The CDR3 spans 13 residues. The germline gives CDR1 LGHDT, CDR2 YNNKEL (reference sequence). CDR3: CASSQFLAYEQYF. In nucleotides, the CDR3 is TGTGCCAGCAGCCAGTTCCTAGCTTACGAGCAGTACTTC.

The chain employs TRBV5-1 and TRBJ1-1, with D possibly being TRBD1 (5 bases). Germline V gene lookup returns CDR1 SGHRS and CDR2 YFSETQ. Trimming left V 7 bases short and J 0 bases short, with 10 bases between. The CDR3 is made up of 13 amino acids. CDR3 sequence reads: CASGDFLNTEAFF. For the CDR3, the DNA is TGCGCCAGCGGGGACTTCCTGAACACTGAAGCTTTCTTT.

V and J are TRBV7-9 and TRBJ1-2, with D possibly being TRBD1 (5 bases). From germline, CDR1 is SEHNR and CDR2 FQNEAQ (reference sequence). The CDR3 contains 13 residues. The V and J ends lost 4 bases and 4 bases respectively, with 10 bases between them. CDR3 bases: TGTGCCAGCAGCTCAGGGTCCTTCTATGGCTACACCTTC. Translating gives CASSSGSFYGYTF.

With respect to this clone: The junction does not match germline at one end; this may be a read error. The V gene is TRBV12-3 or TRBV12-4, the J gene TRBJ1-1, with 8 bases identical to TRBD1. CDR3 length: 14 residues. The CDR3 sequence: CASSFLGTGTEAIF. Written as DNA, the CDR3 is TGTGCCAGCAGTTTTCTCGGGACAGGCACTGAAGCTATCTTT.

This clone has a count of ten or more. V is TRBV11-3 and J is TRBJ2-7, with 9 bases lining up with TRBD1. CDR3 length: 14 amino acids. Germline CDR1 and CDR2: SGHNT and YENEEA. V gave up 5 bases and J gave up 4 bases; unmatched junction bases: 6. Written as DNA, the CDR3 is TGTGCCAGCAGCGGCCGGACAGGGGCGTACGAGCAGTACTTC. Its protein is CASSGRTGAYEQYF.

As regards this clone: This may be a read error, as it is one base from a much larger clone. The chain is built from TRBV5-4 and TRBJ2-6, with a possible D match to TRBD1 (5 bases). Germline lookup yields CDR1 SGHNT and CDR2 YYREEE (reference sequence). CDR3 length: 16 residues. CDR3 DNA: TGTGCCAGCAGCCCTGACACTAACTCTGGGGCCAACGCCCTGACTTTC. This sequence encodes CASSPDTNSGANALTF.

This clone came up many times. The chain employs TRBV5-1 and TRBJ1-1; TRBD1 matches at 7 bases. The CDR3 length is 14 residues. The V and J ends lost 3 bases and 1 base, in that order; junction bases with no gene match: 3. Germline V gene lookup returns CDR1 SGHRS and CDR2 YFSETQ. The CDR3 here is CASSWRQGNTEAFF. Written as DNA, the CDR3 is TGCGCCAGCAGCTGGAGACAGGGGAACACTGAAGCTTTCTTT.

This clone was detected ten times or more. J is TRBJ1-1 and V is TRBV14; a weak D match, TRBD1 (6 bases). CDR1 SGHDN and CDR2 FVKESK come from the germline V gene. Trimming left V 5 bases short and J 6 bases short, with 13 bases between. There are 13 residues in the CDR3. The CDR3 DNA is TGTGCCAGCAGCGTAGGGGGGATGGCTGAAGCTTTCTTT. Translation: CASSVGGMAEAFF.